The present T cell receptor beta chain was sequenced within a study of graft-versus-host responses after intestinal transplantation. At the level of the study: Transplants given to recipients were multivisceral, liver-intestinal, or isolated intestinal. Notes on the study in general: Some GvH clones appeared in ileal mucosa or blood before recipient bone marrow.

On this clone itself: Its antigen is unidentified.

The V and J ends lost 0 bases and 10 bases, in that order; junction bases with no gene match: 6. This CDR3 has 16 residues. The germline V gene has CDR1 MNHEY and CDR2 SMNVEV (reference sequence). Assay: immunoSEQ multiplex PCR; the TCRdb copy retains only in-frame clones and omits some. The table lists under 45,000 clones, over 85% of them singletons. The chain carries TRBV27 and TRBJ1-6; 10 bases are a match to TRBD1. The sequencing used PBMCs, collected approximately 740 days after intestinal transplantation. The origin of this receptor is a human patient who received an intestinal transplant, so some T cells may come from the graft donor. CDR3 bases: TGTGCCAGCAGTTTATCGAGACAGGGGGCCTGGTCACCCCTCCACTTT. It is translated as CASSLSRQGAWSPLHF.